Shown below are 32 T cell receptor beta chains from a single sample sequenced in a study of CD8 T cells in Susac syndrome. When the RNA was reverse transcribed, random hexamers were used with an input of roughly 0.5 to 1 ug. TCRdb reanalysed the immunoSEQ multiplex PCR reads using MiXCR and keeps one entry per CDR3 protein. The sample lists 150,000 to 200,000 distinct CDR3 sequences; 90% to 97% were seen once. The sample comprised CD4+ T cells from PBMCs. All receptors come from a human donor with multiple sclerosis.

The V and J genes are TRBV28 and TRBJ1-4; D is possibly TRBD1 (5 bases). This CDR3 is built from 13 residues. Trimming took off 4 bases at V and 8 bases at J, with 11 bases between the two ends. Germline assignment: CDR1 MDHEN and CDR2 SYDVKM. CDR3 DNA sequence: TGTGCCAGCAGTTCCTTCCGGGGGGAAAAACTGTTTTTT. Translated, it gives CASSSFRGEKLFF.

V is TRBV18 and J is TRBJ2-1; no clear D gene. The CDR3 has 13 amino acids. The germline V gene has CDR1 KGHSH and CDR2 LQKENI. The germline V and J ends were trimmed by 4 bases and 6 bases, with 10 bases remaining between them. In DNA, the CDR3 is TGTGCCAGCTCACTGGACCGAACCAATGAGCAGTTCTTC. It is translated as CASSLDRTNEQFF.

This chain joins TRBV12-3 or TRBV12-4 and TRBJ2-7; TRBD1 might be the D (6 bases). There are 14 residues in the CDR3. The V end lost 6 bases, the J end lost 5 bases, and 17 bases lay between the germline ends. In DNA, the CDR3 is TGTGCCAGCAGCACTACATTAGGGGGAAACGAGCAGTACTTC. Its protein is CASSTTLGGNEQYF.

The table lists this clonotype with a few counts. This CDR3 is CASRSLPVDTQYF. DNA for the CDR3: TGTGCCAGCAGGTCCCTCCCGGTGGATACGCAGTATTTT. This chain joins TRBV6-1 and TRBJ2-3, with D unresolved. Trimming took 6 bases from V and 6 from J, leaving 13 bases between them. The CDR3 runs to 13 residues. The V gene's germline CDR1 is MNHNS and CDR2 SASEGT.

The chain uses TRBV29-1 and TRBJ1-1, with D possibly being TRBD1 (6 bases). Trimming removed 0 bases from V and 2 bases from J, with 13 bases in between. Germline V gene data show CDR1 as SQVTM and CDR2 as ANQGSEA. CDR3 length: 15 amino acids. The CDR3: CSVEENGGFNTEAFF. The CDR3 DNA reads TGCAGCGTTGAAGAAAACGGGGGCTTCAACACTGAAGCTTTCTTT.

CDR3 DNA sequence: TGTGCCAGCAGTTCACAGGGATTTGTTCTTGGCTACACCTTC. Translation gives CASSSQGFVLGYTF. The chain is built from TRBV2 and TRBJ1-2, with D possibly being TRBD1 (6 bases). With 5 bases removed from V and 7 bases from J, the gap between germline ends came to 17 bases. Germline V gene data show CDR1 as SNHLY and CDR2 as FYNNEI. CDR3 length: 14 amino acids.

This clonotype was seen a few times. The rearrangement uses TRBV6-6 and TRBJ2-5, with D unresolved. The CDR3 covers 12 residues. CDR1 is MNHNY and CDR2 is SVGAGI in the germline V gene (reference sequence). V was clipped by 0 bases and J by 4 bases, with 3 bases between them. CDR3 amino acids: CASSYSRETQYF. The CDR3 DNA reads TGTGCCAGCAGTTACTCTCGAGAGACCCAGTACTTC.

This clonotype was seen just once. The chain combines TRBV29-1 with TRBJ2-5; D is perhaps TRBD1 or TRBD2 (5 bases each). The V end lost 6 bases, the J end lost 4 bases, and 12 bases lay between the germline ends. The CDR3 is 12 residues long. Germline loops: CDR1 SQVTM, CDR2 ANQGSEA. In DNA, the CDR3 is TGCAGCGTCGAGGGGTATGGAGAGACCCAGTACTTC. This codes for CSVEGYGETQYF.

The chain has TRBV20-1 and TRBJ2-5; D assignment may be TRBD1 or TRBD2 (7 bases each). The CDR3 is 13 residues long. Germline values: CDR1 DFQATT, CDR2 SNEGSKA (reference sequence). V lost 6 bases to trimming and J lost 2 bases, with 13 bases between them. The CDR3 DNA is TGCAGTGCGGGAGGGGACAGACAAGAGACCCAGTACTTC. Amino acid sequence: CSAGGDRQETQYF.

The chain is built from TRBV27 and TRBJ2-7; 9 bases line up with TRBD1. CDR3 length equals 14 residues. The J segment lost 3 bases and the V segment lost 5 bases, leaving 5 bases of the junction unmatched. CDR1 MNHEY and CDR2 SMNVEV come from the germline V gene (reference sequence). CDR3 nucleotides: TGTGCCAGCAGTCGACAGGGGGGAAGCTACGAGCAGTACTTC. It translates to CASSRQGGSYEQYF.

The chain joins TRBV7-9 to TRBJ1-2; 10 bases map to TRBD1. In germline, CDR1 is SEHNR, CDR2 FQNEAQ (reference sequence). V was clipped by 1 base and J by 3 bases; unmatched bases: 2. The CDR3 is 15 amino acids. DNA of the CDR3: TGTGCCAGCAGCTTAGGGGGGACAGGGGACTATGGCTACACCTTC. Amino acid sequence: CASSLGGTGDYGYTF.

The chain joins TRBV30 to TRBJ2-2; 9 nucleotides align to TRBD1. Germline CDR1 and CDR2: GTSNPN and SVGIG (reference sequence). The CDR3 runs 15 residues. V dropped 0 bases and J dropped 6; count of bases not matched to a gene: 5. CDR3 DNA: TGTGCCTGGAGTGTAAGGGACAGGGTTGCCGGGGAGCTGTTTTTT. Its translation is CAWSVRDRVAGELFF.

The chain is built from TRBV20-1 and TRBJ1-2; TRBD1 matches 7 bases. In germline, CDR1 is DFQATT, CDR2 SNEGSKA (reference sequence). This CDR3 region has 14 residues. Germline trimming cut 7 bases from V and 7 bases from J; bases unmatched to any gene: 15. CDR3 nucleotides: TGCAGTGTGGTCTTACAGGGGATCGTGGCTGGCTACACCTTC. Protein sequence: CSVVLQGIVAGYTF.

V gene TRBV24-1 combines with J gene TRBJ2-3; perhaps TRBD2 as D (5 bases). Trimming removed 3 bases from V and 4 bases from J, with 13 bases in between. Germline CDR1 KGHDR, CDR2 SFDVKD. The CDR3 is 15 amino acids. CDR3 nucleotides: TGTGCCACCAGTGATCGGACCGGGAACGCAGATACGCAGTATTTT. Its protein product is CATSDRTGNADTQYF.

This chain joins TRBV3-1 and TRBJ1-1, with D uncertain. The CDR3 totals 15 residues. V was trimmed by 4 bases and J by 4 bases, leaving 16 bases between them. Per germline, CDR1 LGHDT and CDR2 YNNKEL (reference sequence). As DNA, the CDR3 is TGTGCCAGCAGCCCCTCTAGGGCAGCAGCCACTGAAGCTTTCTTT. This translates into CASSPSRAAATEAFF.

J is TRBJ2-7 and V is TRBV2, with a weak D call TRBD2 (7 bases). V gave up 4 bases and J gave up 6 bases, with 16 bases separating them. The germline CDR1 and CDR2 sequences are SNHLY and FYNNEI. This CDR3 comprises 14 residues. In DNA, the CDR3 is TGTGCCAGCAGTGGGATTCAGGGGAGGGGCGAGCAGTACTTC. It specifies CASSGIQGRGEQYF.

This chain uses TRBV20-1 with TRBJ2-5; TRBD2 might be the D (6 bases). The germline V and J ends were trimmed by 6 bases and 2 bases, with 19 bases remaining between them. Looked up from germline, CDR1 is DFQATT and CDR2 is SNEGSKA (reference sequence). CDR3 length: 15 amino acids. The CDR3 nucleotides are TGCAGTGCCCATCTATTCGGGGGACCGCAAGAGACCCAGTACTTC. The encoded protein is CSAHLFGGPQETQYF.

The V call is TRBV2, the J call TRBJ1-1, with TRBD1 identical over 9 bases. This CDR3 region has 13 residues. Per the germline V gene, CDR1 is SNHLY and CDR2 is FYNNEI. J lost 3 bases, V lost 6 bases, and 2 bases had no gene match. The CDR3 region has the DNA TGTGCCAGCAGGAGACAGGGGGACACTGAAGCTTTCTTT. It encodes CASRRQGDTEAFF.

The chain links TRBV20-1 to TRBJ1-1, with D possibly TRBD1 on 6 matching bases. The CDR3 runs 13 residues. Germline CDR1 and CDR2: DFQATT and SNEGSKA (reference sequence). The germline V and J ends were trimmed by 4 bases and 6 bases, with 15 bases remaining between them. The CDR3 DNA reads TGCAGTGCTACAACTACAGGGTTCTCTGAAGCTTTCTTT. Residues: CSATTTGFSEAFF.

V is TRBV4-1 and J is TRBJ2-5, with a possible D match to TRBD1 (6 bases). V was clipped by 2 bases and J by 3 bases, with 10 bases between them. Germline CDR1 is MGHRA and CDR2 is YSYEKL. The CDR3 consists of 14 residues. The CDR3 bases are TGCGCCAGCAGCCAACAGGGGTTCGAAGAGACCCAGTACTTC. This translates into CASSQQGFEETQYF.

The V call is TRBV30, the J call TRBJ1-1, with a tentative D call TRBD1 (5 bases). V was shortened by 2 bases and J by 3 bases, with 7 bases between the two germline ends. Germline V CDR1 and CDR2: GTSNPN, SVGIG (reference sequence). This CDR3 is 12 amino acids long. CDR3 in amino acids: CAWSRGDTEAFF. In DNA, the CDR3 is TGTGCCTGGAGTCGGGGGGACACTGAAGCTTTCTTT.

V and J are TRBV6-5 and TRBJ1-2, with TRBD1 as a possible D gene (6 bases). The germline V and J ends were trimmed by 9 bases and 2 bases, with 19 bases remaining between them. In germline, CDR1 is MNHEY, CDR2 SVGAGI. The CDR3 length is 15 residues. CDR3: CASTNRVPGNYGYTF. CDR3 bases: TGTGCCAGTACAAACAGGGTACCTGGGAACTATGGCTACACCTTC.

This chain uses TRBV18 with TRBJ2-7; possibly TRBD1 for D (5 bases). The V and J ends lost 6 bases and 3 bases respectively, with 12 bases between them. This CDR3 is built from 13 residues. Per germline, CDR1 KGHSH and CDR2 LQKENI. DNA of the CDR3: TGTGCCAGCTCGACCAGGCAGGGCTACGAGCAGTACTTC. Its protein is CASSTRQGYEQYF.

The J gene is TRBJ2-1, the V gene TRBV5-1; D perhaps matches TRBD1 (6 bases). The germline V and J ends were trimmed by 3 bases and 5 bases, with 9 bases remaining between them. The CDR3 runs to 13 residues. Germline lookup yields CDR1 SGHRS and CDR2 YFSETQ. The CDR3 DNA sequence: TGCGCCAGCAGCTCCGGACAGAACAATGAGCAGTTCTTC. Residues: CASSSGQNNEQFF.

V gene TRBV4-3 combines with J gene TRBJ2-7; 7 positions agree with TRBD2. The CDR3 runs 17 residues. Germline CDR1 reads LGHNA; CDR2 reads YSLEER. V was clipped by 0 bases and J by 2 bases; unmatched bases: 10. CDR3: CASSQDGSGGTTYEQYF. In DNA form, the CDR3 reads TGCGCCAGCAGCCAAGATGGGTCGGGGGGAACGACCTACGAGCAGTACTTC.

The chain is built from TRBV30 and TRBJ2-7, with D perhaps assigned TRBD1 or TRBD2 (6 bases each). With 0 bases removed from V and 0 bases from J, the gap between germline ends came to 18 bases. CDR3 length: 17 amino acids. Germline CDR1 reads GTSNPN; CDR2 reads SVGIG (reference sequence). The CDR3 DNA is TGTGCCTGGAGTGTAACACCCAACAGGGACTTCTCCTACGAGCAGTACTTC. Translated: CAWSVTPNRDFSYEQYF.

The V call is TRBV14, the J call TRBJ1-1; 7 bases match TRBD1. V gave up 1 base and J gave up 10 bases; unmatched junction bases: 15. The germline V gene has CDR1 SGHDN and CDR2 FVKESK. The CDR3 is 16 residues long. The CDR3 reads CASSQADYREGAGAFF. For the CDR3, the DNA is TGTGCCAGCAGCCAAGCCGACTATAGGGAGGGGGCCGGAGCTTTCTTT.

V is TRBV3-1 and J is TRBJ2-3; D uncertain. V was trimmed by 0 bases and J by 7 bases, leaving 17 bases between them. This CDR3 is 16 amino acids long. The germline CDR1 and CDR2 sequences are LGHDT and YNNKEL (reference sequence). As DNA, the CDR3 is TGTGCCAGCAGCCAAGAGAGCGACACCTTCGGAAATACGCAGTATTTT. Encoded protein: CASSQESDTFGNTQYF.

This clonotype was seen once. The genes are TRBV20-1 and TRBJ2-3; D remains unclear. Germline-derived CDR1 and CDR2 are DFQATT and SNEGSKA (reference sequence). V gave up 4 bases and J gave up 2 bases, with 10 bases separating them. This CDR3 has 13 residues. The CDR3 nucleotides are TGCAGTGCTACACACCCCAACACAGATACGCAGTATTTT. Its translation is CSATHPNTDTQYF.

This rearrangement joins TRBV11-2 to TRBJ2-3, with TRBD2 matching over 7 bases. The CDR3 runs to 15 residues. CDR1 and CDR2 from the germline V gene are SGHAT and FQNNGV. The junction had 8 bases not matched to a gene; V was cut back by 6 bases and J by 2 bases. Written as DNA, the CDR3 is TGTGCCAGCAGTCCGGAGGGACTACCCACAGATACGCAGTATTTT. Its protein is CASSPEGLPTDTQYF.

The V call is TRBV6-6, the J call TRBJ2-1; D may correspond to TRBD1 or TRBD2 (5 bases each). Trimming stripped 8 bases from V and 5 bases from J, with 7 bases between. CDR3 length: 11 amino acids. Germline CDR1 MNHNY, CDR2 SVGAGI (reference sequence). CDR3 coding DNA: TGTGCCAGCCGGGACGACAATGAGCAGTTCTTC. Translated, it gives CASRDDNEQFF.

The chain joins TRBV7-9 to TRBJ2-4; no definite D call. Germline-derived CDR1 and CDR2 are SEHNR and FQNEAQ (reference sequence). The V and J ends lost 2 bases and 6 bases respectively, with 8 bases between them. The length of the CDR3 is 13 residues. The CDR3 DNA reads TGTGCCAGCAGCTTAACGCACGGAAACATTCAGTACTTC. Translation gives CASSLTHGNIQYF.